This T cell receptor (beta chain) was sequenced during a study of TIL therapy for anti-PD-1-resistant metastatic lung cancer. Background on the study: Half of patients were current or former smokers. Tumors carried a median about 1.4 non-synonymous mutations per megabase.

The libraries were made with immunoSEQ v3. The repertoire was sequenced with immunoSEQ multiplex PCR; TCRdb's copy has only in-frame clones and lacks some. Of approximately 50,000 clones in the sample, less than 80% were seen once. Time point reported: pre-treatment sample, taken before nivolumab and TIL therapy. Stage 4 NSCLC adults joined between late 2017 and 2020. The V and J ends lost 6 bases and 1 base respectively, with 13 bases between them. Germline lookup yields CDR1 ENHRY and CDR2 SYGVKD. The CDR3 is 14 residues long. V gene TRBV10-3 combines with J gene TRBJ2-7; tentative D call: TRBD1 (7 bases). The sample in question was blood, obtained at baseline. This receptor was obtained from a man in his 70s with non-small cell lung cancer. CDR3 DNA sequence: TGTGCCATCAGGCAGACAGGGACTTCCTACGAGCAGTACTTC. Its protein product is CAIRQTGTSYEQYF.